This T cell receptor (beta chain) is from a study of blood T cell repertoires in COVID-19. The germline gives CDR1 ENHRY, CDR2 SYGVKD. The length of the CDR3 is 14 residues. With V trimmed by 4 bases and J by 4 bases, 5 bases remained unmatched. The age range of participants was about 18 to 89 years, with residence in about two dozen US areas. Cohort allocation depended upon clinical history that participants reported. Data came from immunoSEQ multiplex PCR; TCRdb stores just in-frame clones and leaves some out. The repertoire holds 130,000 to 150,000 clones, with approximately 88% as singletons. The specimen was PBMCs or T cells enriched from blood (not recorded which). The chain uses TRBV10-3 and TRBJ1-1, with 8 bases identical to TRBD1. The sequence was collected from a woman in her twenties or thirties with acute COVID-19. CDR3 in DNA: TGTGCCATCAGTGGAGGACAGGGAGGCACTGAAGCTTTCTTT. This translates into CAISGGQGGTEAFF.